These 32 T cell receptor beta chains share one sample of origin, sequenced in a study of T cell clonality in common variable immunodeficiency. Only in-frame clones appear in the TCRdb table, and some are missing; sequencing was by immunoSEQ multiplex PCR. The sample has around 47,000 clones, none seen only once. The source material was peripheral blood mononuclear cells. The source of these receptors is a person aged 18 to 69 in good health.

A few counts support this clone. The read is 3 residues too short to cover the CDR3 end, so that end is filled in from the germline J gene. The chain couples TRBV11-2 to TRBJ1-1; possible D gene TRBD1, 5 bases. Per germline, CDR1 SGHAT and CDR2 FQNNGV. This CDR3 has 12 residues. Trimming left V 3 bases short and J 5 bases short, with 7 bases between. The CDR3 region is CASSFGGTEAFF. CDR3 DNA (partial): TGTGCCAGCAGCTTCGGGGGTACTGAA.

Many counts were recorded for this clone. The read is 3 residues too short to cover the CDR3 end, so that end is filled in from the germline J gene. The chain uses TRBV30 and TRBJ1-5; D is possibly TRBD1 (5 bases). Looked up from germline, CDR1 is GTSNPN and CDR2 is SVGIG (reference sequence). The CDR3 is made up of 13 amino acids. V lost 2 bases to trimming and J lost 6 bases, with 11 bases between them. CDR3 loop: CAWSTQGGQPQHF. CDR3 DNA, as far as it was read: TGTGCCTGGAGTACGCAGGGCGGTCAGCCC.

This clone was seen ten or more times. The CDR3 goes on 3 residues after the read ends, and that part is filled in from the germline J gene. V gene TRBV20-1 combines with J gene TRBJ2-5; TRBD1 might be the D (6 bases). CDR3 length equals 12 residues. With 5 bases removed from V and 4 bases from J, the gap between germline ends came to 11 bases. The germline V gene has CDR1 DFQATT and CDR2 SNEGSKA (reference sequence). Partial CDR3 DNA: TGCAGTGCTCCCCAAGGGGGAGAGACC. It translates to CSAPQGGET. Given in full, the CDR3 is CSAPQGGETQYF.

In its sample, this clone was seen many times. The read comes to an end 3 residues before the CDR3 does, leaving the germline J gene to fill in the end. This chain uses TRBV6-1 with TRBJ1-4, with D hard to call. The CDR3 runs 14 residues. Germline CDR1 and CDR2: MNHNS and SASEGT. The V and J ends lost 4 bases and 7 bases respectively, with 13 bases between them. CDR3 loop: CASSGTYAGEKLFF. The part of the CDR3 DNA that was read is TGTGCCAGCAGTGGGACTTATGCGGGTGAAAAA.

With regard to this clone: The observed sequence ends 3 residues before the CDR3 terminus, with the missing tail filled in from the germline J gene. The rearrangement joins TRBV5-1 to TRBJ2-3, with 9 bases matching TRBD1. This CDR3 has 14 amino acids. Germline CDR1 reads SGHRS; CDR2 reads YFSETQ. With V trimmed by 5 bases and J by 4 bases, 5 bases remained unmatched. The sequenced CDR3 bases are TGCGCCAGCAGAACAGGGGGCAGCGCAGATACG. Translation: CASRTGGSADT. The complete CDR3 protein is CASRTGGSADTQYF.

This clone was seen ten or more times. The CDR3 end falls 3 residues outside the read, so it is completed with the germline J gene. This rearrangement joins TRBV20-1 to TRBJ2-4, with 7 bases that match TRBD1. In germline, CDR1 is DFQATT, CDR2 SNEGSKA (reference sequence). The V and J ends lost 8 bases and 5 bases, in that order; junction bases with no gene match: 3. This CDR3 has 11 residues. CDR3 bases read: TGCAGTACAGGGGTCCAAAACATT. As protein: CSTGVQNI. The entire CDR3 reads CSTGVQNIQYF.

This clone came up a few times. The read ends 3 residues early relative to the CDR3; the germline J gene fills the gap. The chain carries TRBV7-2 and TRBJ1-2; maybe TRBD1 (6 bases). The CDR3 consists of 15 residues. Germline V gene lookup returns CDR1 SGHTA and CDR2 FQGNSA. The CDR3 bases that were read are TGTGCCAGCAGCCTAAACCTAGCGGGGGCCTACGAC. It yields the protein CASSLNLAGAYD. The full CDR3 reads CASSLNLAGAYDYTF.

This clone appeared many times. The sequence runs out 3 residues before the end of the CDR3; the remainder is reconstructed from the germline J gene. The genes are TRBV7-8 and TRBJ1-6; a weak D match, TRBD1 (5 bases). CDR1 and CDR2 (germline): SGHVS, FQNEAQ. This CDR3 region has 15 residues. Trimming took off 10 bases at V and 1 base at J, with 14 bases between the two ends. The CDR3 bases that were read are TGTGCCACCCGGGACTTAGCGTCCTATAATTCACCC. This sequence encodes CATRDLASYNSP. The full-length CDR3 reads as CATRDLASYNSPLHF.

Note on this clone: The observed sequence ends 3 residues before the CDR3 terminus, with the missing tail filled in from the germline J gene. V gene TRBV2 combines with J gene TRBJ1-5; perhaps TRBD1 as D (5 bases). The CDR3 has 14 residues. With 5 bases removed from V and 3 bases from J, the gap between germline ends came to 11 bases. In germline, CDR1 is SNHLY, CDR2 FYNNEI. The sequenced part of the CDR3 DNA is TGTGCCAGCAGTCAAATAGGGGCCAATCAGCCC. Its translation is CASSQIGANQP. The CDR3 in full is CASSQIGANQPQHF.

This clone occurred many times. CDR3 DNA, as far as it was read: TGCAGTGCTAGAAAGGGTCTTACAGGGGATGAG. The encoded protein is CSARKGLTGDE. The entire CDR3 protein is CSARKGLTGDEQFF. The V and J genes are TRBV20-1 and TRBJ2-1; TRBD1 matches 7 bases. The read comes to an end 3 residues before the CDR3 does, leaving the germline J gene to fill in the end. CDR3 length: 14 amino acids. Germline loops: CDR1 DFQATT, CDR2 SNEGSKA (reference sequence). V lost 2 bases and J lost 8; bases outside the gene matches: 9.

This clone was counted ten times or more. Its ends do not fully match the called genes, so a read error is possible. The sequence runs out 3 residues before the end of the CDR3; the remainder is reconstructed from the germline J gene. The chain links TRBV7-7 to TRBJ2-2; 14 positions agree with TRBD2. Germline CDR1 is SSHAT and CDR2 is FNYEAQ (reference sequence). CDR3 size: 16 residues. Incomplete CDR3 DNA: TGTGCTAGCAGCCTGACTAGCGGGGGGGTCACCGGGGAG. Its protein is CASSLTSGGVTGE. The full CDR3 protein is CASSLTSGGVTGELFF.

This clone was observed at least ten times. The CDR3 end falls 3 residues outside the read, so it is completed with the germline J gene. The gene calls are TRBV3-1 (or the pseudogene TRBV3-2) and TRBJ1-4, with a possible D match to TRBD1 (6 bases). The CDR3 is 14 amino acids. Germline loops: CDR1 LGHDT, CDR2 YNNKEL (reference sequence). Trimming left V 3 bases short and J 6 bases short, with 11 bases between. The CDR3 spells CASSQIQGDEKLFF. CDR3 DNA (partial): TGTGCCAGCAGCCAGATACAGGGAGATGAAAAA.

In its sample, this clone was seen a few times. Read sequence stops 3 residues before the CDR3 end, and the germline J gene provides the missing end. The V and J genes are TRBV6-4 and TRBJ1-2; weak D call: TRBD1 (5 bases). The CDR3 has 15 residues. Germline-derived CDR1 and CDR2 are MRHNA and SNTAGT. CDR3 protein: CASSDSRGSYNDYTF. The DNA read from the CDR3 is TGTGCCAGCAGTGACTCAAGGGGATCCTACAATGAC.

This clone was found many times. The read comes to an end 3 residues before the CDR3 does, leaving the germline J gene to fill in the end. This chain links TRBV4-1 with TRBJ1-5, with D uncertain. Trimming left V 0 bases short and J 0 bases short, with 9 bases between. The germline CDR1 and CDR2 sequences are MGHRA and YSYEKL. This CDR3 is built from 16 residues. The sequenced CDR3 bases are TGCGCCAGCAGCCAAGATAGGGCGGGTAGCAATCAGCCC. It codes for CASSQDRAGSNQP. The whole CDR3 protein reads CASSQDRAGSNQPQHF.

In this sample, this clone turned up many times. With the read ending 3 residues before the CDR3 end, the germline J gene is used to fill in that end. V usage is TRBV19 and J usage is TRBJ2-7; 7 nucleotides match TRBD1. There are 16 residues in the CDR3. Germline assignment: CDR1 LNHDA and CDR2 SQIVND (reference sequence). V was pared by 6 bases and J by 6 bases, with 17 bases of the junction left unmatched. CDR3 in amino acids: CASSHLSGTEKVEQYF. The part of the CDR3 DNA that was read is TGTGCCAGTAGCCACCTCTCCGGGACAGAGAAGGTCGAG.

This clone was recorded many times. The read terminates 3 residues before the CDR3 end, so the remaining end is supplied by the germline J gene. The J gene is TRBJ2-7, the V gene TRBV20-1; 9 bases fit TRBD1. The J segment lost 2 bases and the V segment lost 6 bases, leaving 11 bases of the junction unmatched. CDR3 size: 15 residues. From germline, CDR1 is DFQATT and CDR2 SNEGSKA (reference sequence). The CDR3 bases that were read are TGCAGTGCCCAGTCGCGGGACAGGGCGACCTACGAG. It translates to CSAQSRDRATYE. The complete CDR3 protein is CSAQSRDRATYEQYF.

This clone has ten or more counts. The read is 3 residues too short to cover the CDR3 end, so that end is filled in from the germline J gene. V usage is TRBV10-3 and J usage is TRBJ2-2; TRBD1 matches 7 bases. The length of the CDR3 is 13 residues. V lost 5 bases and J lost 3; bases outside the gene matches: 0. Germline loops: CDR1 ENHRY, CDR2 SYGVKD. The CDR3 DNA, read in part, is TGTGCCATCAGTACAGGGGACACCGGGGAG. It encodes CAISTGDTGE. Given in full, the CDR3 is CAISTGDTGELFF.

This clone came up a few times. The read terminates 3 residues ahead of where the CDR3 ends, so the germline J gene completes it. The chain recombines TRBV19 with TRBJ2-1; the match to TRBD1 covers 7 bases. Trimming cost V 6 bases and J 3 bases; bases outside gene matches: 8. The CDR3 totals 15 residues. Germline-derived CDR1 and CDR2 are LNHDA and SQIVND (reference sequence). The covered CDR3 bases are TGTGCCAGTAGCCCTAAGGACAGGCTCTACAATGAG. Translating it yields CASSPKDRLYNE. The full CDR3 protein is CASSPKDRLYNEQFF.

The table lists this clone with a few counts. The read ends 3 residues before the CDR3 terminus; that terminus is restored from the germline J gene. The genes are TRBV7-8 and TRBJ2-3; 8 positions match TRBD1. The CDR3 contains 15 residues. Germline V lookup: CDR1 SGHVS, CDR2 FQNEAQ. CDR3 loop: CASSWRQGIGETQYF. CDR3 DNA (partial): TGTGCCAGCAGCTGGAGACAGGGGATAGGGGAGACG.

This clone was found many times. The read is 3 residues too short to cover the CDR3 end, so that end is filled in from the germline J gene. The chain recombines TRBV20-1 with TRBJ2-3; D remains unclear. CDR1 and CDR2 from the germline V gene are DFQATT and SNEGSKA (reference sequence). V was shortened by 6 bases and J by 6 bases, with 10 bases between the two germline ends. The CDR3 is 11 amino acids. CDR3 sequence reads: CSASLVDTQYF. The CDR3 bases that were read are TGCAGTGCCTCACTCGTGGATACG.

This clone has at least ten counts. The CDR3 protein is CASSLPGEGSPLHF. The DNA read from the CDR3 is TGTGCCAGCAGCTTGCCGGGGGAGGGTTCACCC. The rearrangement uses TRBV7-3 and TRBJ1-6; TRBD1 is a possible D gene (5 bases). The observed sequence ends 3 residues before the CDR3 terminus, with the missing tail filled in from the germline J gene. Trimming removed 3 bases at V and 9 bases at J, with 12 bases between. The germline CDR1 and CDR2 sequences are SGHTA and FQGTGA. The CDR3 contains 14 residues.

In this sample, this clone turned up a few times. The CDR3 is cut off 3 residues early in the read; its end comes from the germline J gene. The chain has TRBV19 and TRBJ1-2; D might be TRBD1 (5 bases). CDR3 length: 15 amino acids. Germline V gives CDR1 LNHDA, CDR2 SQIVND (reference sequence). The CDR3 bases that were read are TGTGCCAGTAGTACCCGAAGTGGCGGGGGAATCGAC. Translated: CASSTRSGGGID. The whole CDR3 region reads CASSTRSGGGIDYTF.

This clone was recorded many times. The read falls 3 residues short of the CDR3 end, and the missing part is taken from the germline J gene. The J gene is TRBJ2-5, the V gene TRBV7-2, with 13 positions matching TRBD2. The germline gives CDR1 SGHTA, CDR2 FQGNSA. The CDR3 totals 15 residues. V gave up 3 bases and J gave up 7 bases; unmatched junction bases: 5. The covered CDR3 bases are TGTGCCAGCAGCTTTGGGACTAGCGGGATGGGGACC. As protein: CASSFGTSGMGT. The full CDR3 protein reads CASSFGTSGMGTQYF.

Many counts were recorded for this clone. Coverage ceases 3 residues before the CDR3 finishes, and the germline J gene fills in the end. The rearrangement links TRBV5-1 to TRBJ2-3, with 7 bases lining up with TRBD2. Germline values: CDR1 SGHRS, CDR2 YFSETQ. J gave up 6 bases and V 2 bases, and 6 bases lay outside the gene matches. The CDR3 has 14 amino acids. The CDR3 is CASSFGLELDTQYF. Partial CDR3 DNA: TGCGCCAGCAGCTTCGGACTAGAGTTGGATACG. Filled out from reference TRBV5-1 and TRBJ2-3, the complete variable domain reads KAGVTQTPRYLIKTRGQQVTLSCSPISGHRSVSWYQQTPGQGLQFLFEYFSETQRNKGNFPGRFSGRQFSNSRSEMNVSTLELGDSALYLCASSFGLELDTQYFGPGTRLTVL.

In regard to this clone: The sequenced fragment ends 3 residues before the CDR3 boundary, so the rest is inferred from the germline J gene. V gene TRBV7-8 combines with J gene TRBJ1-3; perhaps TRBD1 as D (6 bases). The CDR3 has 16 amino acids. Germline V gene data show CDR1 as SGHVS and CDR2 as FQNEAQ. Trimming stripped 1 base from V and 1 base from J, with 11 bases between. CDR3 protein: CASSLDREISGNTIYF. The covered CDR3 bases are TGTGCCAGCAGCTTAGACAGGGAGATATCTGGAAACACC.

This clone was observed many times. The CDR3 is cut off 3 residues early in the read; its end comes from the germline J gene. This chain joins TRBV20-1 and TRBJ2-7; unclear D gene. The CDR3 has 10 residues. The V gene's germline CDR1 is DFQATT and CDR2 SNEGSKA (reference sequence). Trimming cost V 1 base and J 5 bases, with 3 bases left between them. The CDR3 DNA, read in part, is TGCAGTGCTAGAGTCGACGAG. Translation gives CSARVDE. The full-length CDR3 reads as CSARVDEQYF.

This clone was seen repeatedly, ten times or more. The observed sequence ends 3 residues before the CDR3 terminus, with the missing tail filled in from the germline J gene. J is TRBJ2-5 and V is TRBV5-1; D is possibly TRBD1 (5 bases). There are 15 residues in the CDR3. Germline lookup yields CDR1 SGHRS and CDR2 YFSETQ. V lost 0 bases and J lost 3, with 12 bases in between. This CDR3 reads CASSLEDSLEETQYF. The DNA read from the CDR3 is TGCGCCAGCAGCTTGGAAGACAGCCTTGAAGAGACC.

This clone has ten or more counts. The CDR3 end falls 3 residues outside the read, so it is completed with the germline J gene. The chain combines TRBV18 with TRBJ1-1; D ambiguous. There are 13 residues in the CDR3. V was clipped by 5 bases and J by 1 base, with 8 bases between them. Per the germline V gene, CDR1 is KGHSH and CDR2 is LQKENI. Incomplete CDR3 DNA: TGTGCCAGCTCATATAGCCAGAACACTGAA. Amino acid sequence: CASSYSQNTE. The entire CDR3 protein reads CASSYSQNTEAFF.

The sample holds many counts of this clone. With the read ending 3 residues before the CDR3 end, the germline J gene is used to fill in that end. V and J are TRBV7-3 and TRBJ2-5; D may be TRBD2 (6 bases). The CDR3 is 15 residues long. Trimming removed 1 base from V and 3 bases from J, with 12 bases in between. Germline CDR1 SGHTA, CDR2 FQGTGA. The CDR3 DNA, read in part, is TGTGCCAGCAGCTTAATGGCGGGACTCGAAGAGACC. This sequence encodes CASSLMAGLEET. The entire CDR3 sequence reads CASSLMAGLEETQYF. Combining the CDR3 with reference TRBV7-3 and TRBJ2-5 gives the whole variable domain GAGVSQTPSNKVTEKGKYVELRCDPISGHTALYWYRQSLGQGPEFLIYFQGTGAADDSGLPNDRFFAVRPEGSVSTLKIQRTERGDSAVYLCASSLMAGLEETQYFGPGTRLLVL.

As concerns this clone: The read terminates 3 residues before the CDR3 end, so the remaining end is supplied by the germline J gene. The chain carries TRBV29-1 and TRBJ2-7, with unresolved D. V was shortened by 4 bases and J by 0 bases, with 19 bases between the two germline ends. The CDR3 is 16 amino acids. Germline V gene lookup returns CDR1 SQVTM and CDR2 ANQGSEA. The CDR3: CSVVRSVFQSSYEQYF. The sequenced part of the CDR3 DNA is TGCAGCGTTGTTCGCTCGGTCTTTCAAAGCTCCTACGAG.

This clone was counted many times. Coverage ceases 3 residues before the CDR3 finishes, and the germline J gene fills in the end. V usage is TRBV7-3 and J usage is TRBJ2-6, with a possible D match to TRBD2 (5 bases). The CDR3 loop spans 18 amino acids. The germline V gene has CDR1 SGHTA and CDR2 FQGTGA. V was shortened by 5 bases and J by 0 bases, with 17 bases between the two germline ends. The sequenced part of the CDR3 DNA is TGTGCCAGCAGCAAAAAGGCCCCGGGGAGCTCTGGGGCCAACGTC. Amino acids: CASSKKAPGSSGANV. The full CDR3 reads CASSKKAPGSSGANVLTF.

This clone was found many times. The read halts 3 residues ahead of the CDR3 end, with the missing end drawn from the germline J gene. The chain is built from TRBV19 and TRBJ2-3; a weak D match, TRBD2 (6 bases). Germline assignment: CDR1 LNHDA and CDR2 SQIVND (reference sequence). This CDR3 spans 16 amino acids. V was clipped by 3 bases and J by 0 bases, with 13 bases between them. CDR3 bases read: TGTGCCAGTAGTATGTGGAGGGCCAAGAGCACAGATACG. Protein: CASSMWRAKSTDT. The CDR3, in full, reads CASSMWRAKSTDTQYF.